This entry lists 22 T cell receptor beta chains sequenced from one sample in a study of radiation and T cells in renal cell carcinoma. Regarding time point: blood 2 weeks post-SBRT. Treatment reported: 15 Gy SBRT to primary tumor, nephrectomy 4 weeks later. Sequencing was performed with immunoSEQ multiplex PCR; in TCRdb, only in-frame clones are kept and a portion is missing. The sample includes about 130,000 clones, more than 70% of them seen just once. Source: blood, taken from a patient whose treatment included radiotherapy and nephrectomy. Every receptor here comes from a woman in her sixties or seventies with renal cell carcinoma.

The CDR3 loop is CASSVATPRGPVRSYEQYF. The DNA of the CDR3 is TGTGCCAGCAGCGTAGCTACTCCCCGCGGACCGGTCCGCTCCTACGAGCAGTACTTC. The chain is built from TRBV9 and TRBJ2-7, with D hard to call. There are 19 residues in the CDR3. V lost 0 bases, J lost 0 bases, and 22 bases lay in between. CDR1 and CDR2 from the germline V gene are SGDLS and YYNGEE.

The chain uses TRBV5-8 and TRBJ1-5; the D is unclear. Trimming shortened V by 0 bases and J by 1 base, and 11 bases separated the two germline ends. Germline CDR1 SGHTS, CDR2 YDEGEE. This CDR3 region has 16 residues. The CDR3 sequence: CASSLDSRVSNQPQHF. In DNA form, the CDR3 reads TGTGCCAGCAGCTTGGATAGCCGAGTAAGCAATCAGCCCCAGCATTTT.

This sequence joins TRBV5-1 and TRBJ2-1; 9 nucleotides match TRBD1. The V segment lost 4 bases and the J segment 3 bases; nucleotides outside the gene matches: 5. The CDR3 contains 15 residues. The V gene's germline CDR1 is SGHRS and CDR2 YFSETQ. The CDR3 coding sequence is TGCGCCAGCAGCCAGGACAGGGGACTCTACAATGAGCAGTTCTTC. Translating it yields CASSQDRGLYNEQFF.

V gene TRBV18 combines with J gene TRBJ2-7; 12 bases fit TRBD1. The CDR3 is 16 amino acids. Looked up from germline, CDR1 is KGHSH and CDR2 is LQKENI. V was clipped by 2 bases and J by 3 bases; unmatched bases: 5. The CDR3 loop is CASSPGGQGAIYEQYF. Written as DNA, the CDR3 is TGTGCCAGCTCACCAGGGGGACAGGGGGCGATCTACGAGCAGTACTTC.

J is TRBJ1-2 and V is TRBV18; D unclear. CDR1 and CDR2 from the germline V gene are KGHSH and LQKENI. CDR3 length: 15 amino acids. V shed 2 bases and J shed 7 bases, with 17 bases lying between them. This chain's CDR3 is CASSPTKLTGFGYTF. DNA for the CDR3: TGTGCCAGCTCACCAACTAAGTTAACGGGGTTTGGCTACACCTTC. The entire variable domain, with the rest obtained from reference TRBV18 and TRBJ1-2, is as follows: NAGVMQNPRHLVRRRGQEARLRCSPMKGHSHVYWYRQLPEEGLKFMVYLQKENIIDESGMPKERFSAEFPKEGPSILRIQQVVRGDSAAYFCASSPTKLTGFGYTFGSGTRLTVV.

The chain joins TRBV7-3 to TRBJ2-7, with 9 bases lining up with TRBD1. The germline CDR1 and CDR2 sequences are SGHTA and FQGTGA. V was clipped by 5 bases and J by 4 bases; unmatched bases: 3. The CDR3 spans 13 residues. The CDR3 loop reads CASSPDRGYEQYF. The CDR3 DNA reads as TGTGCCAGCAGCCCAGACAGGGGGTACGAGCAGTACTTC.

The genes are TRBV5-1 and TRBJ2-7; TRBD1 or TRBD2 may be the D gene (6 bases each). The germline V gene encodes CDR1 SGHRS and CDR2 YFSETQ. The CDR3 totals 15 residues. V was pared by 7 bases and J by 3 bases, with 20 bases between. CDR3 nucleotides: TGCGCCAGCGGGTGGGGGGCCCCGACCCACTACGAGCAGTACTTC. Amino acids: CASGWGAPTHYEQYF.

The chain recombines TRBV7-9 with TRBJ1-1, with no clear D. CDR1 is SEHNR, CDR2 FQNEAQ, per germline (reference sequence). The CDR3 is made up of 14 amino acids. Trimming removed 2 bases at V and 1 base at J, with 8 bases between. CDR3 bases: TGTGCCAGCAGCTTATCGGTTGGGAACACTGAAGCTTTCTTT. Its protein product is CASSLSVGNTEAFF. The full variable domain, in which reference TRBV7-9 and TRBJ1-1 provide the parts outside the CDR3, is DTGVSQNPRHKITKRGQNVTFRCDPISEHNRLYWYRQTLGQGPEFLTYFQNEAQLEKSRLLSDRFSAERPKGSFSTLEIQRTEQGDSAMYLCASSLSVGNTEAFFGQGTRLTVV.

This sequence joins TRBV7-9 and TRBJ2-1; weak D call: TRBD2 (6 bases). The CDR3 is made up of 14 amino acids. Trimming cost V 5 bases and J 10 bases, with 18 bases left between them. Germline CDR1 SEHNR, CDR2 FQNEAQ (reference sequence). In nucleotides, the CDR3 is TGTGCCAGCAGCCTAGGGACTCACCAACTAGAGCAGTTCTTC. Translation gives CASSLGTHQLEQFF.

The chain couples TRBV7-8 to TRBJ2-5; 7 bases align to TRBD2. Germline V gene sequence: CDR1 SGHVS, CDR2 FQNEAQ. The J segment lost 7 bases and the V segment lost 5 bases, leaving 10 bases of the junction unmatched. There are 14 residues in the CDR3. CDR3 protein: CASSGTSDFGTQYF. The DNA for the CDR3 is TGTGCCAGCAGCGGAACTAGCGACTTCGGGACCCAGTACTTC.

This clone was detected only once. The V and J genes are TRBV18 and TRBJ2-2; 9 bases map to TRBD2. V gave up 5 bases and J gave up 6 bases; unmatched junction bases: 10. CDR3 size: 16 residues. The V gene's germline CDR1 is KGHSH and CDR2 LQKENI. The CDR3 region has the DNA TGTGCCAGCTCAACATCTAGCGGGGAGGCCCCCGGGGAGCTGTTTTTT. Its protein is CASSTSSGEAPGELFF.

V gene TRBV7-8 combines with J gene TRBJ2-5; D not certain. The germline V gene has CDR1 SGHVS and CDR2 FQNEAQ. The CDR3 is made up of 13 amino acids. The germline V and J ends were trimmed by 5 bases and 4 bases, with 11 bases remaining between them. CDR3 coding DNA: TGTGCCAGCAGCGCCCGATGGGGAGAGACCCAGTACTTC. Its protein is CASSARWGETQYF.

The chain carries TRBV6-6 and TRBJ1-2, with D unresolved. Trimming took 2 bases from V and 6 from J, leaving 13 bases between them. Germline-derived CDR1 and CDR2 are MNHNY and SVGAGI (reference sequence). The CDR3 consists of 14 residues. CDR3: CASSYPLDLDGYTF. CDR3 DNA: TGTGCCAGCAGTTACCCCCTCGACTTGGATGGCTACACCTTC.

In its sample, this clone was seen a few times. This chain links TRBV30 with TRBJ1-2; D may be TRBD1 (5 bases). The CDR3 covers 12 residues. Trimming stripped 3 bases from V and 8 bases from J, with 13 bases between. CDR1 GTSNPN and CDR2 SVGIG come from the germline V gene (reference sequence). CDR3 bases: TGTGCCTGGAGAGGGTCAGGGCAAGGCTACACCTTC. It yields the protein CAWRGSGQGYTF.

The chain carries TRBV18 and TRBJ1-1; D not resolved. V was clipped by 4 bases and J by 2 bases, with 11 bases between them. The CDR3 has 14 residues. Germline-derived CDR1 and CDR2 are KGHSH and LQKENI. The CDR3 loop reads CASSLRDGNTEAFF. CDR3 coding DNA: TGTGCCAGCTCACTTCGAGATGGAAACACTGAAGCTTTCTTT.

The chain uses TRBV5-6 and TRBJ2-7; TRBD2 might be the D (5 bases). Trimming took 2 bases from V and 5 from J, leaving 14 bases between them. The germline V gene has CDR1 SGHDT and CDR2 YYEEEE. This CDR3 has 14 residues. In nucleotides, the CDR3 is TGTGCCAGCAGCTTTATCGGGGTAGAGGACGAGCAGTACTTC. This codes for CASSFIGVEDEQYF.

V gene TRBV11-2 combines with J gene TRBJ1-3, with 7 bases fitting TRBD1. Per the germline V gene, CDR1 is SGHAT and CDR2 is FQNNGV. Trimming at V came to 5 bases and at J to 2 bases, leaving 6 bases not matched to a gene. CDR3 length equals 15 residues. DNA for the CDR3: TGTGCCAGCAGCCCAGACAGGGTAGCTGGAAACACCATATATTTT. It translates to CASSPDRVAGNTIYF.

The V call is TRBV19, the J call TRBJ1-5; no clear D. V shed 5 bases and J shed 2 bases, with 7 bases lying between them. CDR3 size: 13 residues. The germline V gene encodes CDR1 LNHDA and CDR2 SQIVND (reference sequence). In DNA, the CDR3 is TGTGCCAGTAGTCTTTTCCGCAATCAGCCCCAGCATTTT. It specifies CASSLFRNQPQHF. Full variable domain (rest looked up from reference TRBV19 and TRBJ1-5): DGGITQSPKYLFRKEGQNVTLSCEQNLNHDAMYWYRQDPGQGLRLIYYSQIVNDFQKGDIAEGYSVSREKKESFPLTVTSAQKNPTAFYLCASSLFRNQPQHFGDGTRLSIL.

V usage is TRBV19 and J usage is TRBJ1-5, with D uncertain. Trimming took off 5 bases at V and 7 bases at J, with 15 bases between the two ends. CDR3 size: 14 residues. Per germline, CDR1 LNHDA and CDR2 SQIVND (reference sequence). CDR3 loop: CASSGPSSGQPQHF. The CDR3 DNA is TGTGCCAGTAGTGGACCCTCCTCGGGACAGCCCCAGCATTTT.

The J gene is TRBJ1-2, the V gene TRBV19; 8 bases match TRBD1. The CDR3 covers 14 residues. V lost 5 bases to trimming and J lost 2 bases; unmatched junction nucleotides: 4. The germline V gene encodes CDR1 LNHDA and CDR2 SQIVND (reference sequence). CDR3 coding DNA: TGTGCCAGTAGTGGACAGGGCCTCAACTATGGCTACACCTTC. Protein product: CASSGQGLNYGYTF. Looking up the rest from reference TRBV19 and TRBJ1-2 gives the full variable domain: DGGITQSPKYLFRKEGQNVTLSCEQNLNHDAMYWYRQDPGQGLRLIYYSQIVNDFQKGDIAEGYSVSREKKESFPLTVTSAQKNPTAFYLCASSGQGLNYGYTFGSGTRLTVV.

The chain joins TRBV30 to TRBJ1-2, with D tentatively TRBD1 (5 bases). CDR1 and CDR2 (germline): GTSNPN, SVGIG (reference sequence). The CDR3 is 16 amino acids. Between the trimmed V and J ends, which lost 1 base and 0 bases, there was a span of 15 bases. The CDR3 spells CAWSAFATASNYGYTF. In DNA, the CDR3 is TGTGCCTGGAGTGCCTTTGCGACAGCCTCTAACTATGGCTACACCTTC.

This sequence joins TRBV30 and TRBJ2-3, with D possibly called TRBD1 or TRBD2 (5 bases each). Germline V gene lookup returns CDR1 GTSNPN and CDR2 SVGIG (reference sequence). The CDR3 runs to 12 residues. The germline V and J ends were trimmed by 8 bases and 5 bases, with 14 bases remaining between them. The CDR3 loop is CALRGGGDTQYF. Here the CDR3 DNA reads TGTGCCCTGAGGGGTGGAGGAGATACGCAGTATTTT.